This TCR beta chain was found in a study of PD-L1 blockade in urothelial cancer (dated by TCRdb to the late 2010s). Concerning the study at large: Every patient began therapy in 2014 and was given atezolizumab 1,200 mg intravenously every 3 weeks. About nine tenths of the roughly 29 patients were identified as males with urothelial cancer of bladder origin, and a prior smoking history was reported by 18 of 29 patients. Patients had an ECOG performance status of 0 or 1 and had received between 0 and 3 prior chemotherapy regimens. Blood samples were analyzed at two time points: 3 weeks after treatment start (second dose) and 6 weeks after treatment start. Blood samples yielded a median of around 150,000 T cells and tens of thousands of unique TCRs, with median clonality approximately 0.08. Somatic, immune and clinical correlates of response to PD-L1 blockade with atezolizumab in urothelial cancer were the focus of an exploratory multi-omic analysis. TCR sequencing covered pretreatment tumor samples and matched, serially collected peripheral blood taken before and after atezolizumab treatment. Durable clinical benefit meant progression-free survival longer than 6 months, and TCR features were also tested against progression-free and overall survival. In the same patients, whole exome sequencing and RNA sequencing of pretreatment tumors were performed in addition to TCR sequencing. Roughly nine patients achieved durable clinical benefit and 15 to 20 did not. Pretreatment blood TCR-seq was available for about 27 patients, at least one posttreatment blood collection was obtained for approximately 25 patients, and tumor TCR-seq was available for approximately 25 patients. What the authors observed across the whole study: Patients with durable benefit showed greater expansion of tumor-associated TCR clones in peripheral blood 3 weeks after starting treatment (n ≈ 23, p = 0.022). Because of the small sample size (n ≈ 27) and the many exploratory analyses performed, the results are intended to be regarded as hypothesis-generating. Improved progression-free and overall survival was found to be associated with pretreatment peripheral blood TCR clonality below the median.

Synthetic TCR analog templates were spiked into each PCR to estimate absolute template abundance from read counts. The immunoSEQ assay used bias-controlled V and J gene primers to amplify TCRbeta CDR3 regions from genomic DNA. Sequencing of rearranged TCRbeta segments was performed at approximately 20X coverage. The authors' analysis ran thus. Clustering was used to correct sequencing errors, and CDR3s were annotated against IMGT to assign V, D and J genes. Out-of-frame and stop-codon sequences were excluded, and only productive TCRbeta rearrangements were used in downstream analyses. Clonality was calculated as one minus the Shannon entropy normalized by the log of the number of unique productive sequences. Fisher's exact test with Benjamini-Hochberg correction, at a threshold of adjusted p below 0.01, was used to find clones that differed between time points or between blood and tumor. This immuneACCESS table, as held by TCRdb, lists in-frame sequences with V and J called but not all clones. Of the missing ones, under half trace to an unresolved V gene in checked studies; the others have no known cause. V, J and clone size are taken as reported in that table, and D and trimming were inferred from the DNA itself. In this sample the table shows roughly 120,000 clones, about 89% of which occur a single time. The ten largest account for over 1.5% of the sample.

Comments on this clone: Its cognate antigen has yet to be identified. Per-base qualities were not stored, and no clone one base away is much larger.

The time point label corresponds to: peripheral blood 6 weeks after treatment start. A cohort of roughly 30 patients with locally advanced or metastatic urothelial carcinoma, treated at Memorial Sloan Kettering on a trial protocol, was included. Peripheral blood mononuclear cells were collected pretreatment and during treatment, with between 1 and 8 total time points obtained per patient. The Qiagen DNeasy Blood extraction kit was used to purify genomic DNA from total PBMCs and from tumor samples. Collected pretreatment and during treatment, PBMCs were isolated and stored as previously described. The receptor comes from a man aged 60 to 69 with urothelial cancer. The sample in question was PBMCs, obtained around atezolizumab (anti-PD-L1) treatment.

The CDR3 region reads CATSEGGRTYEQYF. The sequenced DNA: TGTGCCACCAGCGAGGGTGGGCGGACCTACGAGCAGTACTTC. The sequence links TRBV15 to TRBJ2-7; a tentative D match to TRBD2 spans 5 bases. In the germline V gene (reference sequence), CDR1 corresponds to LNHNV and CDR2 to YYDKDF. Trimming removed 5 bases from V and 2 bases from J, leaving 13 bases between the germline ends. The CDR3 sequence holds 14 residues, the cysteine and phenylalanine included. The kept DNA is CDR3 alone, 42 bases in frame from the first base.